This entry describes one T cell receptor beta chain. Its antigen is not known. A much larger clonotype is one base distant, so this may be a read error. The source of the sample is a study of tumor-infiltrating lymphocytes in primary liver carcinoma. Findings and caveats of the study: A significantly higher top-250-clone fraction was found in tumors than in blood (p = 0.039).

This CDR3 contains 17 residues. The germline gives CDR1 SGHKS, CDR2 YYEKEE (reference sequence). Co-extraction of RNA and DNA was performed on 20-30 mg of unsorted bulk tissue. The patients presented with primary liver carcinoma, which was managed through surgical resection. None of the patients had received treatment, and all had chronic HBV infection. Using a constant-region primer together with ProtoScript II reverse transcriptase, TCR beta cDNA was made from roughly 540 ng of total RNA. Amplification in three nested multiplex PCR rounds with slightly modified ARM-PCR gave rise to TCR beta libraries. Primers for the first two PCR rounds were TRBV1-TRBV30 forward primers and a C-beta reverse primer (roughly 10 cycles per round). TCRdb used MiXCR to reprocess the multiplex PCR reads, holding one entry per CDR3 protein. The sample shows roughly 86,000 distinct CDR3 sequences, 65% to 70% of them seen only once.

The J gene is TRBJ2-3, the V gene TRBV5-5, with 13 positions matching TRBD2. The sample taken for sequencing was tumor-adjacent normal liver tissue. The receptor's source is a man between 40 and 49 years old with primary liver carcinoma and hepatitis B virus infection. CDR3 protein: CTSSLAGLAGSTDTQYF. DNA of the CDR3: TGTACCAGCAGCTTGGCGGGACTAGCGGGATCCACAGATACGCAGTATTTT. Using reference TRBV5-5 and TRBJ2-3 for the parts outside the CDR3, the full variable domain is DAGVTQSPTHLIKTRGQQVTLRCSPISGHKSVSWYQQVLGQGPQFIFQYYEKEERGRGNFPDRFSARQFPNYSSELNVNALLLGDSALYLCTSSLAGLAGSTDTQYFGPGTRLTVL.